A selection of T cell receptor beta chains follows, all from one sample in a study of shared clonotypes between healthy human individuals. Clones were sequenced by immunoSEQ multiplex PCR, and TCRdb holds only the in-frame ones, with some missing. The data contain a few million clones, roughly nine tenths of them seen just once; the ten biggest clones take up over 0.12%. Input material: naive CD4+ T cells sorted from blood. These receptors were collected from a young man in good health. The CDR3 runs from the conserved cysteine through the conserved F or W. A D gene is named only where the DNA matches it firmly. For some rows the clone size is stated as once, few or many, or as a class when expanded; others skip it.

D gene	clone size	V gene	J gene	CDR3 protein	CDR3 DNA
TRBD1	NA	TRBV5-4	TRBJ1-1	CASSPQTGAGTEAFF	TGTGCCAGCAGCCCGCAGACAGGGGCGGGGACTGAAGCTTTCTTT
NA	NA	TRBV2	TRBJ2-1	CASSALLLSEDNYNEQFF	TGTGCCAGCAGCGCACTTTTACTGAGCGAGGATAACTACAATGAGCAGTTCTTC
NA	NA	TRBV5-4	TRBJ2-7	CASSLDPGNSYEQYF	TGTGCCAGCAGCCTGGACCCGGGCAACTCCTACGAGCAGTACTTC
NA	NA	TRBV27	TRBJ1-1	CASSLWGMNTEAFF	TGTGCCAGCAGTTTGTGGGGAATGAACACTGAAGCTTTCTTT
NA	NA	TRBV7-2	TRBJ1-2	CASSLVGADYGYTF	TGTGCCAGCAGCTTAGTAGGCGCCGACTATGGCTACACCTTC
TRBD2	NA	TRBV9	TRBJ2-1	CASSAGWTSSVVNEQFF	TGTGCCAGCAGCGCCGGATGGACTAGCTCGGTGGTCAATGAGCAGTTCTTC
TRBD1	NA	TRBV30	TRBJ2-1	CAWSGPDRGLGVEFF	TGTGCCTGGAGCGGCCCGGACAGGGGCTTGGGTGTAGAGTTCTTC
NA	NA	TRBV11-2	TRBJ2-5	CASSLVWGGAVTQYF	TGTGCCAGCAGCTTAGTTTGGGGGGGCGCGGTAACCCAGTACTTC
NA	NA	TRBV11-2	TRBJ1-1	CASSLGEWGMNTEAFF	TGTGCCAGCAGCTTAGGGGAGTGGGGCATGAACACTGAAGCTTTCTTT
NA	NA	TRBV5-6	TRBJ2-5	CASSTWVAGSQETQYF	TGTGCCAGCAGCACGTGGGTTGCGGGATCCCAAGAGACCCAGTACTTC
TRBD2	NA	TRBV13	TRBJ2-5	CASSSPWGGDQETQYF	TGTGCCAGCAGCTCCCCCTGGGGGGGAGACCAAGAGACCCAGTACTTC
NA	NA	TRBV6-1	TRBJ1-5	CASIGVSNQPQHF	TGTGCCAGCATAGGGGTTAGCAATCAGCCCCAGCATTTT
NA	NA	TRBV21-1	TRBJ2-3	CASSNRHDRDSVDTQYF	TGTGCCAGCAGCAACCGGCACGACAGGGATTCAGTAGATACGCAGTATTTT
TRBD1	NA	TRBV7-8	TRBJ2-7	CASSLDRGTAYEQYF	TGTGCCAGCAGCTTAGATCGAGGGACAGCCTACGAGCAGTACTTC
NA	once	TRBV30	TRBJ2-3	CAWGIASTDTQYF	TGTGCCTGGGGAATAGCGAGCACAGATACGCAGTATTTT
NA	NA	TRBV19	TRBJ2-1	CASSDGSSYNEQFF	TGTGCCAGTAGTGACGGGAGCTCCTACAATGAGCAGTTCTTC
NA	NA	TRBV6-5	TRBJ1-2	CASSNQGYGYTF	TGTGCCAGCAGCAACCAGGGGTACGGCTACACCTTC
NA	NA	TRBV6-1	TRBJ1-1	CASSEPLTGNMNTEAFF	TGTGCCAGCAGTGAACCCCTCACAGGGAACATGAACACTGAAGCTTTCTTT
TRBD2	NA	TRBV6-6	TRBJ2-7	CASSGRTSGGSEQYF	TGTGCCAGCAGTGGCCGGACTAGCGGGGGATCCGAGCAGTACTTC
NA	NA	TRBV5-1	TRBJ2-1	CASSPTVGNEQFF	TGCGCCAGCAGTCCTACGGTGGGGAATGAGCAGTTCTTC